This T cell receptor beta chain was identified in a study of Graves' ophthalmopathy and Graves' hyperthyroidism. TCR beta CDR3 regions were amplified from RNA transcripts. Scientists carried out first-round RT-PCR using HTBI primers and then a second-round multiplex PCR. A single record per CDR3 protein comes from TCRdb applying MiXCR to the multiplex PCR reads. The sample holds 600,000 to 950,000 distinct CDR3 sequences, approximately 40% seen once. Exclusion applied to patients with other autoimmune diseases, uncontrolled infections, pregnancy or lactation. This CDR3 spans 18 amino acids. From germline, CDR1 is LNHDA and CDR2 SQIVND (reference sequence). The junction had 19 bases not matched to a gene; V was cut back by 4 bases and J by 4 bases.

The chain is built from TRBV19 and TRBJ2-7, with 7 positions matching TRBD1. The material sequenced was peripheral blood. This TCR was sampled from an adult man with Graves' ophthalmopathy. The CDR3 DNA is TGTGCCAGTAGTAATCAAGCTCCGGGACAGACCTCGAGATACGAGCAGTACTTC. This translates into CASSNQAPGQTSRYEQYF.